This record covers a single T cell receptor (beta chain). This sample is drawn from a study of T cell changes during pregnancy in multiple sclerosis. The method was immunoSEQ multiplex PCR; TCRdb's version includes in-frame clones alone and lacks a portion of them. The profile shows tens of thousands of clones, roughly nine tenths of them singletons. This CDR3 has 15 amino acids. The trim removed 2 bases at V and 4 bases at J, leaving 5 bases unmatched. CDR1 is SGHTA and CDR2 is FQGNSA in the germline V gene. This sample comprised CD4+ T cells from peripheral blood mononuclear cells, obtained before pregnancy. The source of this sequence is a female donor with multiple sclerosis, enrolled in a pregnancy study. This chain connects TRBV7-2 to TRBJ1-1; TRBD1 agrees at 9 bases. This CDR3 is CASSLLGQGLTEAFF. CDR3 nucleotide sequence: TGTGCCAGCAGCTTATTGGGACAGGGACTCACTGAAGCTTTCTTT.